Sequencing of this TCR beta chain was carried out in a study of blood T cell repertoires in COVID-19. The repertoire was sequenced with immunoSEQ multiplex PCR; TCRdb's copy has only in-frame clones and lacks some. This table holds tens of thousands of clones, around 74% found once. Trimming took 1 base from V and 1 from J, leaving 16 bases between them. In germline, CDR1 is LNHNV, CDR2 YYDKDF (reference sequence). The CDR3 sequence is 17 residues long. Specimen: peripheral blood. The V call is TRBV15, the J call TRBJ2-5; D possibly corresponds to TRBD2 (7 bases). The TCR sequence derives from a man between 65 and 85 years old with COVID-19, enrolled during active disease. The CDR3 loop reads CATSRVGGGLTQETQYF. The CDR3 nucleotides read TGTGCCACCAGCAGAGTGGGGGGGGGCCTCACCCAAGAGACCCAGTACTTC.